The entry below gives a single T cell receptor beta chain sequence along with its context. The sample holds a few counts of this clonotype. The antigen it binds to is not known. No much larger clonotype is one base removed from it; base qualities were not supplied. The data are from a study of T cells in Graves' hyperthyroidism and ophthalmopathy (dated by TCRdb to about 2019). Background for the entire study: Peripheral blood was collected at initial diagnosis, before any treatment. To identify TCR V-J signatures that set the groups apart, the researchers used a discovery cohort of about a hundred patients, made up of about 44 with Graves' ophthalmopathy and about 60 with stable Graves' hyperthyroidism. Whether ophthalmopathy could be predicted prospectively was tested in an independent validation cohort made up of under 20 hyperthyroidism patients plus 17 patients who later progressed to ophthalmopathy. The 100 or so discovery patients were randomly split 7:3 into training and test sets. The study also compared thyroid tissue and blood T-cell repertoires from five or six Graves' hyperthyroidism patients. Following sampling, methimazole starting at 30 mg daily was given to hyperthyroidism patients, and high-dose intravenous methylprednisolone was given to ophthalmopathy patients. According to the paper, TCR Vbeta CDR3 sequencing was carried out on around 140 peripheral blood samples, which came from 40 to 45 ophthalmopathy, around 75 hyperthyroidism and roughly 17 progressor patients. The full study reports these points: During validation, the model predicted progression to ophthalmopathy a median of around 7 months ahead of onset, with roughly 65% sensitivity and less than 85% specificity. Ophthalmopathy was separated from stable hyperthyroidism by a 13 V-J signature model, with over 85% sensitivity and 81% to 82% specificity obtained in cross-validation and 80%/75% obtained in testing. No statistical method was used to fix the sample size in advance, and group allocation was not hidden from the investigators. Blood samples also contained most of the expanded thyroid clonotypes (frequency above 0.001), which suggests that blood repertoires may reflect thyroid immune responses.

Counted from cysteine to phenylalanine, this CDR3 has 17 amino acids. Only the CDR3 DNA stays, 51 bases, in frame from base 1. From the germline V gene, CDR1 is MDHEN and CDR2 is SYDVKM. Ends trimmed: V by 6 bases, J by 4 bases; bases unmatched to a gene: 11. Stable Graves' hyperthyroidism was defined as the absence of progression to ophthalmopathy over 18 months of follow-up. Hyperthyroidism patients were aged 18 to 65 years and newly diagnosed, with disease duration of less than 2 months. Patients with uncontrolled infections, other autoimmune diseases, pregnancy or lactation were excluded. Diagnoses were established on the basis of clinical symptoms, serum thyroxine and TRAb, thyroid ultrasound, and orbital computed tomography. PBMCs were separated from approximately 10 ml of fresh peripheral blood using Ficoll-Paque density gradient centrifugation. Total RNA was extracted using Trizol reagent, and RNA quality was assessed on an Agilent 2100 Bioanalyzer.

Amplification of TCR beta CDR3 regions was carried out from RNA transcripts. The TCR CDR3 was subjected to a first round of RT-PCR using the HTBI primer set and the Qiagen OneStep RT-PCR kit. Libraries were constructed in a second round of multiplex PCR, after which size selection and purification were carried out. Sequencing of the libraries was done on an Illumina HiSeq2000 using paired-end 100 bp reads. For the original study's pipeline: SOAPnuke was used to process the raw data, throwing out any read that contained adapters or uncalled bases, had a mean Phred below 15, or lacked an exact constant-primer or identifier match. High-quality paired reads were merged using COPE v1.2.5, and each unique nucleotide sequence was defined as a clonotype. MiTCR v1.1 was used to align the clonotypes against IMGT TRBV, TRBD and TRBJ reference segments. Only V-J combinations with frequency above 0.0001, covering roughly 99% of repertoires, were analysed. A TCS score was defined as the ratio of F50 (clonal expansion) to E x V (chaos), with BLOSUM62-based TCRdist applied between CDR3 peptides within each V-J. Welch's t-statistics and random forest reduced fewer than 550 V-J features to 10 to 15, which were used in a naive Bayes classifier (R e1071). The public reads were reprocessed in TCRdb via fastp at Q25 and MiXCR, keeping in-frame beta chains. CDR3 protein sequences are deduplicated, and each keeps its most common genes and DNA. Here the V and J calls rest on TCRdb's processing, not on the authors' analysis. The sample has approximately 710,000 distinct CDR3 sequences on record, 17% of them singletons. The ten largest clones capture around a sixth of the sample.

The chain uses TRBV28 and TRBJ2-1, with TRBD2 identical over 11 junction bases. This receptor was identified in a man in his fifties or sixties with Graves' hyperthyroidism. Source material: blood. The DNA reads TGTGCCAGCAGCCAAGGGGGACTAGCGGCAGTATACAATGAGCAGTTCTTC. It specifies CASSQGGLAAVYNEQFF.